This TCR beta chain was identified in a study of CD8+ T cells in alopecia areata. Once RNA had been extracted, it was reverse transcribed into cDNA to act as the sequencing template. Clones were sequenced by immunoSEQ multiplex PCR, and TCRdb holds only the in-frame ones, with some missing. This repertoire holds under 350,000 clones, and none appear only once. Germline V gene sequence: CDR1 NSQYPW, CDR2 LRSPGD (reference sequence). The CDR3 contains 15 residues. Trimming shortened V by 0 bases and J by 0 bases, and 7 bases separated the two germline ends. This clone has a handful of counts. Germline and genes here are mouse. The CDR3 extends 4 residues past the end of the read, so its final part is completed from the germline J gene. Cutaneous lymph nodes were pooled and cells sorted by CD4, CD8alpha, NKG2D, NKG2ACE and more.

Sequenced material: CD4+ T cells sorted from a lymph node. The chain carries TRBV1 and TRBJ2-5; no clear D gene. This sequence originates from a C3H/HeJ mouse with alopecia areata. Strain haplotype at MHC: H2-k. The CDR3 bases that were read are TGCACCTGCAGTGCAGATATGAGGAACCAAGAC. Its translation: CTCSADMRNQD. The whole CDR3 sequence is CTCSADMRNQDTQYF.